This T cell receptor beta chain was obtained from a study of T cell responses to AZD1222 COVID-19 vaccine. Findings and limits, study-wide: Repertoires were collected only later (after the peak T cell response had occurred). Seropositivity was recorded at baseline in only five to seven AZD1222 recipients. With dominance at 160-218 and 743-854, vaccine-associated CD4 TCRs spanned spike.

Clones were sequenced by immunoSEQ multiplex PCR, and TCRdb holds only the in-frame ones, with some missing. In the table there are some 79,000 clones, 80% to 90% of which are singletons. To note about this clone: Its target is unknown.

Trimming left V 1 base short and J 4 bases short, with 12 bases between. The CDR3 is 15 amino acids. Per the germline V gene, CDR1 is SGHKS and CDR2 is YYEKEE (reference sequence). This TCR derives from an adult who received the AZD1222 COVID-19 vaccine. V is TRBV5-5 and J is TRBJ1-5; D possibly corresponds to TRBD1 (6 bases). Sequencing was performed on peripheral blood, taken 28 days after the second AZD1222 dose. CDR3 nucleotide sequence: TGTGCCAGCAGCTTGCAGGGGCTCGAAAATCAGCCCCAGCATTTT. Translating it yields CASSLQGLENQPQHF.